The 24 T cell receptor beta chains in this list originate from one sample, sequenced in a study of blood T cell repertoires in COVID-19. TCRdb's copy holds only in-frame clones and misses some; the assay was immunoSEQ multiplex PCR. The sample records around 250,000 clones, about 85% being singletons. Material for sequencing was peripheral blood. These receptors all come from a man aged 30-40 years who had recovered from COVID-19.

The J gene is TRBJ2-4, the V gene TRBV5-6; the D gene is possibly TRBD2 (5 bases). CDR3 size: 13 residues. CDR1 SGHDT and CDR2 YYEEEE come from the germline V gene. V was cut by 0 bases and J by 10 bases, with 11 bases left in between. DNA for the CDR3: TGTGCCAGCAGCTTGGCACTAGATGGTATTCAGTACTTC. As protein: CASSLALDGIQYF.

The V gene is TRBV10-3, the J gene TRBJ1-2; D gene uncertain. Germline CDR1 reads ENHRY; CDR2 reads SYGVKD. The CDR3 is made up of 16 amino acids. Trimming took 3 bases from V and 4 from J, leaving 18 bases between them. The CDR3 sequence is CAISEVDGLASYGYTF. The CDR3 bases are TGTGCCATCAGTGAAGTTGACGGTCTCGCTAGCTATGGCTACACCTTC.

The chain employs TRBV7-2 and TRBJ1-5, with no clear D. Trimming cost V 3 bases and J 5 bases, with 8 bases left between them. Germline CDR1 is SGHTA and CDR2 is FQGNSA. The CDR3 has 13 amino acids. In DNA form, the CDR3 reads TGTGCCAGCAGCTTCGGGGTCGATCAGCCCCAGCATTTT. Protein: CASSFGVDQPQHF.

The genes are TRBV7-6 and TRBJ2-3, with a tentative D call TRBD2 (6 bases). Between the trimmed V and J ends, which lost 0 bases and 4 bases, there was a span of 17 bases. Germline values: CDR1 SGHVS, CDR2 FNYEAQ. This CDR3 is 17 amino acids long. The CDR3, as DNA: TGTGCCAGCAGCTTAGCGGCCCCGGGGGTAGGTCCAGATACGCAGTATTTT. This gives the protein CASSLAAPGVGPDTQYF.

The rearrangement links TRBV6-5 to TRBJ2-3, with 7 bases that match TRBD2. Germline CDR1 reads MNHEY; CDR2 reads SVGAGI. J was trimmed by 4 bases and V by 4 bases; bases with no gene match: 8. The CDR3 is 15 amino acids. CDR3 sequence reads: CASSSAGDWADTQYF. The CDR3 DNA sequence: TGTGCCAGCAGTTCGGCGGGGGATTGGGCAGATACGCAGTATTTT.

For the CDR3, the DNA is TGTGCCAGTAGTATAAGGAGCGGGGCAACAGATACGCAGTATTTT. Its translation is CASSIRSGATDTQYF. This chain connects TRBV19 to TRBJ2-3; TRBD2 matches at 7 bases. CDR3 length: 15 amino acids. The germline CDR1 and CDR2 sequences are LNHDA and SQIVND (reference sequence). Trimming at V came to 2 bases and at J to 3 bases, leaving 5 bases not matched to a gene.

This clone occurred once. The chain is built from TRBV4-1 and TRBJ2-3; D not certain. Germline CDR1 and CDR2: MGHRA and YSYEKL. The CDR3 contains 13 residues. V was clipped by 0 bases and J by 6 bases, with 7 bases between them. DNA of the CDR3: TGCGCCAGCAGCCAAGATTCCCCGGATACGCAGTATTTT. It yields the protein CASSQDSPDTQYF.

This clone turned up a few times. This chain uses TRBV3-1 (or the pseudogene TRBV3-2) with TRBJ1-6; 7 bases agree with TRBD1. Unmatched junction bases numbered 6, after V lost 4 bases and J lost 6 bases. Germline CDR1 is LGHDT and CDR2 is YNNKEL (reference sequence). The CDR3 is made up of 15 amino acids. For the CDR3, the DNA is TGTGCCAGCAGCCTATCCCAGGGGGTTAATTCACCCCTCCACTTT. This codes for CASSLSQGVNSPLHF.

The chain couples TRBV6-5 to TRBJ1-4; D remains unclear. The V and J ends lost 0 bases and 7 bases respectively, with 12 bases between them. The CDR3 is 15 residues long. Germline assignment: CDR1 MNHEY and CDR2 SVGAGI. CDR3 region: CASSYSSSSGEKLFF. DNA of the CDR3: TGTGCCAGCAGTTACTCGTCATCCTCGGGTGAAAAACTGTTTTTT.

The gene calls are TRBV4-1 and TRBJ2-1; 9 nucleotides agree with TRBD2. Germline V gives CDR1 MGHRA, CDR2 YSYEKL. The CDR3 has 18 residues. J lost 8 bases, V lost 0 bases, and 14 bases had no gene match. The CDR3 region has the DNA TGCGCCAGCAGCCAAGATTTAGCCTCGGGGCGGGGGGGCGATGAGCAGTTCTTC. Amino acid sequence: CASSQDLASGRGGDEQFF.

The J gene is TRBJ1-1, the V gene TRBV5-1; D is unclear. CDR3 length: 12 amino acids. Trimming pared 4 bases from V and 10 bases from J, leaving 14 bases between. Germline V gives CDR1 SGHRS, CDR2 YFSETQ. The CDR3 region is CASSPLGSGAFF. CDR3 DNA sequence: TGCGCCAGCAGCCCGTTAGGGAGCGGAGCTTTCTTT.

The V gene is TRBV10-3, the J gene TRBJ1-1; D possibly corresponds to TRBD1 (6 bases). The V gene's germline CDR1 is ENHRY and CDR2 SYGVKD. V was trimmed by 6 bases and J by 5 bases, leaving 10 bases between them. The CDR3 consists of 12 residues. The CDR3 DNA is TGTGCCATCAGGGGGGCTGGGACTGAAGCTTTCTTT. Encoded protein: CAIRGAGTEAFF.

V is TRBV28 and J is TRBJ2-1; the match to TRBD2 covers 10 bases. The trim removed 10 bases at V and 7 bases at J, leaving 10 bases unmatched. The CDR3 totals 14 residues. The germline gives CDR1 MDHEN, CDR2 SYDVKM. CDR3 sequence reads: CATSTSGVGNEQFF. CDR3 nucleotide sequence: TGTGCCACCTCAACTAGCGGGGTTGGGAATGAGCAGTTCTTC.

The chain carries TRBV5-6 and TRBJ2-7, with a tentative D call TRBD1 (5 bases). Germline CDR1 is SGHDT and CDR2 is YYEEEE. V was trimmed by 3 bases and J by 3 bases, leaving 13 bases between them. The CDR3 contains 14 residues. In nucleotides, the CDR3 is TGTGCCAGCAGCTCCGAACCCAGGGACTACGAGCAGTACTTC. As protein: CASSSEPRDYEQYF.

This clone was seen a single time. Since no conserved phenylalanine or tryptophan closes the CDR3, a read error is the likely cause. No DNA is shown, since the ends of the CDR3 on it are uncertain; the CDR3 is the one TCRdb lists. The CDR3 region is CASRGQIDA. V gene TRBV11-2 combines with J gene TRBJ2-7; the table's D call, TRBD1, was not checked against the DNA. 9 amino acids form the CDR3, both terminal residues included. Germline V gene sequence: CDR1 SGHAT, CDR2 FQNNGV.

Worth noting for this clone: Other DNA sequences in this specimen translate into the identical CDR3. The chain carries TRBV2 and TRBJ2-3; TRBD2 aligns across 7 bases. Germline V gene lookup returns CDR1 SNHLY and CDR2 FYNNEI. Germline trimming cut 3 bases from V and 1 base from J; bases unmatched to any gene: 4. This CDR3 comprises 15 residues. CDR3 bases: TGTGCCAGCAGTGAGACCAGCGGGGGCACAGATACGCAGTATTTT. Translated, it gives CASSETSGGTDTQYF.

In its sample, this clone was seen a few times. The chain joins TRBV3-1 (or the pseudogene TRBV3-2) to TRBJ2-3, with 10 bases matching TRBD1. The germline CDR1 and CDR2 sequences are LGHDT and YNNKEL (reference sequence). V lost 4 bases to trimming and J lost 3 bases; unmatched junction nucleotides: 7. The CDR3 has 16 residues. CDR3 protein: CASSLRTGGTTDTQYF. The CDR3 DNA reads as TGTGCCAGCAGCCTGAGGACAGGGGGAACGACAGATACGCAGTATTTT.

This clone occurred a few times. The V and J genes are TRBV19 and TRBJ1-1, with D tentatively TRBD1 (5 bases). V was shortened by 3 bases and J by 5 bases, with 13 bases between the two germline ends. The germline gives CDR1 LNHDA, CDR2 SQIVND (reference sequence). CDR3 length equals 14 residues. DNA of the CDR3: TGTGCCAGTAGTATTTATCAGGGTGCAACTGAAGCTTTCTTT. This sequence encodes CASSIYQGATEAFF. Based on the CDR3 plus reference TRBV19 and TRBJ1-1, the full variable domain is DGGITQSPKYLFRKEGQNVTLSCEQNLNHDAMYWYRQDPGQGLRLIYYSQIVNDFQKGDIAEGYSVSREKKESFPLTVTSAQKNPTAFYLCASSIYQGATEAFFGQGTRLTVV.

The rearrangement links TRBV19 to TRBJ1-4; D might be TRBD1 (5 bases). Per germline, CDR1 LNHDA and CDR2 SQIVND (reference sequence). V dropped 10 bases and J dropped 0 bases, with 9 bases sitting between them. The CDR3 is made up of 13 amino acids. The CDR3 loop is CAIGQATNEKLFF. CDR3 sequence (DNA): TGTGCCATCGGACAAGCAACTAATGAAAAACTGTTTTTT.

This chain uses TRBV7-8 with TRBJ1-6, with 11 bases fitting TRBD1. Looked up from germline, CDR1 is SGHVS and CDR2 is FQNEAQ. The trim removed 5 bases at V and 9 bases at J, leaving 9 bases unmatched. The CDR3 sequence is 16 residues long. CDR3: CASSPGTGGFGSPLHF. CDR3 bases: TGTGCCAGCAGCCCCGGGACAGGGGGTTTTGGTTCACCCCTCCACTTT.

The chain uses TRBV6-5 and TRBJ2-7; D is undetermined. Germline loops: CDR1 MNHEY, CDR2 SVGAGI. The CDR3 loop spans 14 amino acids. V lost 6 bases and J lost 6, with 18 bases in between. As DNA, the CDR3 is TGTGCCAGCAGCCTCGGGTCTTCTTCGATCGAGCAGTACGTC. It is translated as CASSLGSSSIEQYV.

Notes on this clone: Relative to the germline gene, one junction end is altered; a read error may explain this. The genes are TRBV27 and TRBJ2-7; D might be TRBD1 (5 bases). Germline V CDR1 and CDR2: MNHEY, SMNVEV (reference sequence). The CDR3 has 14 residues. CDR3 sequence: CASRLYDRSYEQYF. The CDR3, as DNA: TGTGCCAGCAGATTATACGACAGATCCTACGAGCAGTACTTC.

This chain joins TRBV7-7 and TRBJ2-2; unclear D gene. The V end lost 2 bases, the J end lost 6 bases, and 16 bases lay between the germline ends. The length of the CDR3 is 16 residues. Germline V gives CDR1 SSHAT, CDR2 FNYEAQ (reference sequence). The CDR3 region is CASSLSPRPGAGELFF. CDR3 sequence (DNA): TGTGCCAGCAGCTTATCCCCCAGACCCGGAGCCGGGGAGCTGTTTTTT.

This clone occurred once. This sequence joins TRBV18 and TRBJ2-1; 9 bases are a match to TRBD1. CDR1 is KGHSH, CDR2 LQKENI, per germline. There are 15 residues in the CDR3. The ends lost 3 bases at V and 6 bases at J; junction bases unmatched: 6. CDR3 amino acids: CASSPWDREGNEQFF. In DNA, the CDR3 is TGTGCCAGCTCACCTTGGGACAGGGAGGGCAATGAGCAGTTCTTC.